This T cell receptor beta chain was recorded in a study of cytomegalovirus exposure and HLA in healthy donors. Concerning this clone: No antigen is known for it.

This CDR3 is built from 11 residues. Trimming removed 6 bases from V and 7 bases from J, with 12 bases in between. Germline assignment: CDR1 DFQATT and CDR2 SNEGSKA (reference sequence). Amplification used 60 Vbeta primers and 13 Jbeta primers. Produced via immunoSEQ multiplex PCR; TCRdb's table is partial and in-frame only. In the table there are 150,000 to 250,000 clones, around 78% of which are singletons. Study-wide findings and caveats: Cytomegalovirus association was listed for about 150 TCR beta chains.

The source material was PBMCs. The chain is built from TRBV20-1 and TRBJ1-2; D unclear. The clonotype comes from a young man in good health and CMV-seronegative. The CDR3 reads CSAPGLIGYTF. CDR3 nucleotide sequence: TGCAGTGCACCCGGACTCATTGGCTACACCTTC.